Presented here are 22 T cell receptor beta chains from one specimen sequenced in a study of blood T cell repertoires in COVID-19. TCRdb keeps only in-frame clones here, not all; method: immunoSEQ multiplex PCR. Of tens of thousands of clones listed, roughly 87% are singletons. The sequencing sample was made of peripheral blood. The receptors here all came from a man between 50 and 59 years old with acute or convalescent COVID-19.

The CDR3 region has the DNA TGTGCCTGGAGTGGGGGCGGCAATCAGCCCCAGCATTTT. Amino acid sequence: CAWSGGGNQPQHF. The rearrangement links TRBV30 to TRBJ1-5; D is possibly TRBD1 (5 bases). Trimming left V 1 base short and J 2 bases short, with 6 bases between. CDR3 length: 13 residues. Per the germline V gene, CDR1 is GTSNPN and CDR2 is SVGIG (reference sequence).

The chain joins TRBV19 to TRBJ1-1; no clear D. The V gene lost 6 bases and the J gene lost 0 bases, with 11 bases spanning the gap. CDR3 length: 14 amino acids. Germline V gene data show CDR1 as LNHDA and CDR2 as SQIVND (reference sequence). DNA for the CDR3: TGTGCCAGTAGCAAACGGGAAATGAACACTGAAGCTTTCTTT. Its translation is CASSKREMNTEAFF.

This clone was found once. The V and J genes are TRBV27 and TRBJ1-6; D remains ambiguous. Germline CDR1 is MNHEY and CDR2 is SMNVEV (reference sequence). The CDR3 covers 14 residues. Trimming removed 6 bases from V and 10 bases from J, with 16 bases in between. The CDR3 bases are TGTGCCAGCAGGTCGACGGAGGCCTCCTCACCCCTCCACTTT. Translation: CASRSTEASSPLHF.

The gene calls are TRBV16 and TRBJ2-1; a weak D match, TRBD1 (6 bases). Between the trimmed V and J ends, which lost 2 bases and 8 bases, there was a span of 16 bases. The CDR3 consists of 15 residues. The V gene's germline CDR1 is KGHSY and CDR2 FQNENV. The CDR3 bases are TGTGCCAGCAGCCAAAGCGCTGACAGGCCCCATGAGCAGTTCTTC. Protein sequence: CASSQSADRPHEQFF.

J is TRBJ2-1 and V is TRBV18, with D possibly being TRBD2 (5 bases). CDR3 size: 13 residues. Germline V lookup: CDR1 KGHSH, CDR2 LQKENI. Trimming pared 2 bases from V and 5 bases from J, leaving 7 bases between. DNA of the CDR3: TGTGCCAGCTCACCAGTCGGGAACAATGAGCAGTTCTTC. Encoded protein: CASSPVGNNEQFF. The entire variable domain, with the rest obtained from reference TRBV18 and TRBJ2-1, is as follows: NAGVMQNPRHLVRRRGQEARLRCSPMKGHSHVYWYRQLPEEGLKFMVYLQKENIIDESGMPKERFSAEFPKEGPSILRIQQVVRGDSAAYFCASSPVGNNEQFFGPGTRLTVL.

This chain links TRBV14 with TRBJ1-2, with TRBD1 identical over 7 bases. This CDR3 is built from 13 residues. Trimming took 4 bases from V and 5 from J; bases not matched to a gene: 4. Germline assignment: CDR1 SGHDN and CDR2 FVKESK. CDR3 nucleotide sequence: TGTGCCAGCAGCCCCGGGACAGCGTATGGCTACACCTTC. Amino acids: CASSPGTAYGYTF.

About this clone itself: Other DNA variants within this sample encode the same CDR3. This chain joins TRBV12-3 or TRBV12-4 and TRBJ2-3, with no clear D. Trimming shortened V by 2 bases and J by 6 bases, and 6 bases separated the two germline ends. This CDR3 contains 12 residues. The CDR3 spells CASSLLRDTQYF. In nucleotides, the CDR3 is TGTGCCAGCAGTTTACTCAGGGATACGCAGTATTTT.

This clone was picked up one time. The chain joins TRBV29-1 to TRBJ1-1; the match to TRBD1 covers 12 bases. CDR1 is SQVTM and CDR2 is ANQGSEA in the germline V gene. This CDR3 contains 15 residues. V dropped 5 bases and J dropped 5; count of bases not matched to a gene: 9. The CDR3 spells CSVTSGTGGITEAFF. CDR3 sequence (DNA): TGCAGCGTTACCTCCGGGACAGGGGGCATAACTGAAGCTTTCTTT.

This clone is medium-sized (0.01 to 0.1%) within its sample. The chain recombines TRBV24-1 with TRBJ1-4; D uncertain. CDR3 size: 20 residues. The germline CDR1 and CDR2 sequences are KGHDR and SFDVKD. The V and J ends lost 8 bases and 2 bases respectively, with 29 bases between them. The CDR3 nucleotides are TGTGCCACCAATTACTTGGGTCGTCAGGCTTATAACGCGACTAATGAAAAACTGTTTTTT. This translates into CATNYLGRQAYNATNEKLFF.

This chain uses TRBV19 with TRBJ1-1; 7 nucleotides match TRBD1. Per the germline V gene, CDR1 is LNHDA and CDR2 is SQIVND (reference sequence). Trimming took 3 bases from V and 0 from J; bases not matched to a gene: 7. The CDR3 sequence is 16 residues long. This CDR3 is CASSIRAGGMNTEAFF. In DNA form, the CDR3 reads TGTGCCAGTAGTATTCGGGCAGGGGGGATGAACACTGAAGCTTTCTTT. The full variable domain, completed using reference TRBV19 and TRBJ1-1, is DGGITQSPKYLFRKEGQNVTLSCEQNLNHDAMYWYRQDPGQGLRLIYYSQIVNDFQKGDIAEGYSVSREKKESFPLTVTSAQKNPTAFYLCASSIRAGGMNTEAFFGQGTRLTVV.

CDR3 region: CASSLYGGEQFF. CDR3 nucleotide sequence: TGTGCCAGCAGCTTATACGGGGGTGAGCAGTTCTTC. V usage is TRBV7-3 and J usage is TRBJ2-1; D perhaps matches TRBD2 (6 bases). The CDR3 loop spans 12 amino acids. Germline loops: CDR1 SGHTA, CDR2 FQGTGA. V was trimmed by 2 bases and J by 9 bases, leaving 8 bases between them.

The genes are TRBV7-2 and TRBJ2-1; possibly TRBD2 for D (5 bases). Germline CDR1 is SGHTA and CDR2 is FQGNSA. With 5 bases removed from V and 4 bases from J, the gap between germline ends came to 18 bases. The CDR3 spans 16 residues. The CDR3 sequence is CASSRASGEIYNEQFF. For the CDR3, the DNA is TGTGCCAGCAGCCGGGCATCCGGGGAAATTTACAATGAGCAGTTCTTC. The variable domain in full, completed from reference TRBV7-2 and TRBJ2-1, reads GAGVSQSPSNKVTEKGKDVELRCDPISGHTALYWYRQSLGQGLEFLIYFQGNSAPDKSGLPSDRFSAERTGGSVSTLTIQRTQQEDSAVYLCASSRASGEIYNEQFFGPGTRLTVL.

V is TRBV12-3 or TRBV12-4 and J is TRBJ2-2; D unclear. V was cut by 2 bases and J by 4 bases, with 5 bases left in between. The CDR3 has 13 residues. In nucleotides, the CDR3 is TGTGCCAGCAGTTTATTTCGCACCGGGGAGCTGTTTTTT. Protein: CASSLFRTGELFF.

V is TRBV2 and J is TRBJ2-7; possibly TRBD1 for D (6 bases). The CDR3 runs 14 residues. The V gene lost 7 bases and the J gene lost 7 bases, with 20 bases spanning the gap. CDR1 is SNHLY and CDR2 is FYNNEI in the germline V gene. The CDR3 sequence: CASTGGTPFWEQYF. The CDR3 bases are TGTGCCAGCACTGGTGGGACACCCTTTTGGGAGCAGTACTTC.

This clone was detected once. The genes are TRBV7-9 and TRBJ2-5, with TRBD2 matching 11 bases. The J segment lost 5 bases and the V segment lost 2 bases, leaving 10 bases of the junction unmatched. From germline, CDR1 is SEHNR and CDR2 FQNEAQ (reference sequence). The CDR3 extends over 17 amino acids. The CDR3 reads CASSLRLAGSVWETQYF. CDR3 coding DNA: TGTGCCAGCAGCTTACGACTAGCGGGGAGTGTTTGGGAGACCCAGTACTTC.

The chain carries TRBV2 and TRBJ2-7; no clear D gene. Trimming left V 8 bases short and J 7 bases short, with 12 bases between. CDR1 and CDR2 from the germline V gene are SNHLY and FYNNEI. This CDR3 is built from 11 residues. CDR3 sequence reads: CASRYSSEQYF. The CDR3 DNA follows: TGTGCCAGCCGTTATTCTAGTGAGCAGTACTTC.

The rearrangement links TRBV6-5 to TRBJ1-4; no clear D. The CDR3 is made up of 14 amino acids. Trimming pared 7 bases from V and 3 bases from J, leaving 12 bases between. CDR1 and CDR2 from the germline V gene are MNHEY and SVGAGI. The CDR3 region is CASTPRMANEKLFF. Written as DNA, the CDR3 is TGTGCCAGCACCCCCAGGATGGCTAATGAAAAACTGTTTTTT.

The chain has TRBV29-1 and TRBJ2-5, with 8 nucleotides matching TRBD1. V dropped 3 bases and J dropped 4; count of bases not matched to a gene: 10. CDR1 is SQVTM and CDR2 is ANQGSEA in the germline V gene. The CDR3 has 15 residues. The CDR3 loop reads CSVDPQGVEAETQYF. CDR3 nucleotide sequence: TGCAGCGTTGATCCACAGGGGGTCGAGGCAGAGACCCAGTACTTC.

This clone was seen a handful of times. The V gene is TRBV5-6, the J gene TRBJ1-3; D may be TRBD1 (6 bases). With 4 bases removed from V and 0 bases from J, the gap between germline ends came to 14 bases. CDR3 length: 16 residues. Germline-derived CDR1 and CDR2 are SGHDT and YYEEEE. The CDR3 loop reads CASSSTWTVSGNTIYF. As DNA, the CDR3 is TGTGCCAGCAGCAGTACTTGGACAGTCTCTGGAAACACCATATATTTT.

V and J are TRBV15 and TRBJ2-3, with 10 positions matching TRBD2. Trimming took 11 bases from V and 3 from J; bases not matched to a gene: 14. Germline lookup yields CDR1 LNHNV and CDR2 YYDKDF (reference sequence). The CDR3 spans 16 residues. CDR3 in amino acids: CALKRGGLFMTDTQYF. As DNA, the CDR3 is TGTGCCCTTAAGCGGGGGGGCTTGTTTATGACAGATACGCAGTATTTT.

The CDR3 sequence is CASSQASFNEQFF. The DNA of the CDR3 is TGTGCCAGCAGCCAAGCTAGTTTCAATGAGCAGTTCTTC. This chain uses TRBV3-1 (or the pseudogene TRBV3-2) with TRBJ2-1; D unclear. Germline V CDR1 and CDR2: LGHDT, YNNKEL (reference sequence). V was pared by 1 base and J by 6 bases, with 7 bases between. CDR3 length: 13 amino acids.

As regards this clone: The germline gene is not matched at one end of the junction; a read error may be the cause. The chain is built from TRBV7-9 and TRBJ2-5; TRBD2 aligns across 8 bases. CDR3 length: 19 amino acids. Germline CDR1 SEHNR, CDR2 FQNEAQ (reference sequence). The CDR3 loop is CASSLGPPQERGRQGTQYF. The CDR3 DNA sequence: TGTGCCAGCAGCTTAGGGCCCCCGCAGGAGCGGGGGAGACAAGGGACCCAGTACTTC.